This record concerns one T cell receptor beta chain sequence. The target antigen is unknown. This sample was taken from a study of post-analysis software for immune sequencing data. Prepared TCR beta cDNA libraries contained unique molecular identifiers. TCRdb called the PCR reads again in MiXCR, with one record for every CDR3 protein. The table shows 700,000 to 900,000 distinct CDR3 sequences, with about half occurring only once. Study-level points and caveats: A handful of TRBV segments appeared more often in patients than in controls, and TRBV5-6, TRBV5-1 and TRBV20-1 were among these.

This CDR3 is 13 amino acids long. Germline CDR1 reads DFQATT; CDR2 reads SNEGSKA (reference sequence). The V gene lost 6 bases and the J gene lost 7 bases, with 17 bases spanning the gap. The J gene is TRBJ2-3, the V gene TRBV20-1; TRBD2 is a possible D gene (6 bases). Sequencing input: blood. The receptor's source is a girl aged 10 to 17 with multiple sclerosis. CDR3 sequence: CSARPLAGHTQYF. CDR3 DNA: TGCAGTGCGAGGCCTTTGGCGGGACATACGCAGTATTTT.